This T cell receptor beta chain was documented in a study of blood T cells in healthy people across ages. A second PCR of roughly 7 to 11 cycles used a sample-barcoded 5' primer and a J-beta primer mix. One entry per CDR3 protein results from TCRdb running MiXCR on the 5' RACE reads. The sample holds 600,000 to 1,000,000 distinct CDR3 sequences, roughly 64% seen once. Each sample gave at least 6.5 million isolated PBMCs. Trimming left V 3 bases short and J 10 bases short, with 16 bases between. Germline V gives CDR1 DFQATT, CDR2 SNEGSKA (reference sequence). This CDR3 spans 13 amino acids. The origin of this receptor is a man aged 30 to 45 in good health. The sample comprised blood. The chain is built from TRBV20-1 and TRBJ2-1, with a possible D match to TRBD2 (6 bases). This chain's CDR3 is CSARASESREQFF. The CDR3, as DNA: TGCAGTGCTAGGGCTAGCGAGAGTAGGGAGCAGTTCTTC.